This T cell receptor (beta chain) was profiled in a study of shared clonotypes between healthy human individuals. Study-wide results and limits: The sharing of 4.5% to 6.5% of naive CD4 clonotypes was seen across several donors.

As to this clone: Its antigen is still unknown. At one end the junction does not follow the germline gene, possibly because of a read error. The sample holds other DNA sequences that translate to the same CDR3.

Germline V gene sequence: CDR1 GTSNPN, CDR2 SVGIG (reference sequence). The CDR3 has 13 residues. Each subset's genomic DNA was split evenly across several immunoSEQ plates. The repertoire was sequenced with immunoSEQ multiplex PCR; TCRdb's copy has only in-frame clones and lacks some. This sample carries 90,000 to 150,000 clones, 68% of them seen once, and the ten largest clones take roughly 24%. Sequencing used memory CD8+ T cells sorted from blood. Described subset: CD45RO+ cells pooled with CCR7-negative TemRA cells. The rearrangement uses TRBV30 and TRBJ2-6, with D possibly matching TRBD1 (6 bases). This TCR derives from a woman younger than 45 in good health. The CDR3 coding sequence is TGTGCCTGGAGTAGCGTGGGGGCCAACGTTCTGACTTTC. Its translation: CAWSSVGANVLTF.